This T cell receptor beta chain was found in a study of vaccination and CD4 T cells after COVID-19 (dated 2022 in TCRdb). Background for the entire study: SARS-CoV-2 positivity had been established in the convalescent patients by nasal swab PCR, and mild disease was recorded in eight to ten of these patients and severe disease in one. Post-vaccine blood samples were collected a median of approximately eleven weeks after the second vaccine dose, ranging from roughly 12 to 250 days. Post-COVID blood samples from convalescent patients were collected a median of about 110 days after diagnosis, with a range of roughly 35 to 170 days. Culture stimuli were overlapping spike peptide pools from SARS-CoV-2 and from the common cold coronaviruses HCoV-NL63, HCoV-OC43 and HCoV-229E. Control cultures used a CEFX viral epitope pool as positive control, an HIV-1 Nef peptide pool as negative control, or no peptide. Participants got two doses of the Pfizer-BioNTech BNT162b2 vaccine (n=8) or two doses of the Moderna mRNA-1273 vaccine (n=2). In around ten COVID-19 convalescent patients and a handful of infection-naive healthy vaccine recipients, the spike-specific CD4+ TCR repertoire before mRNA vaccination was compared with the repertoire after mRNA vaccination. The convalescent cohort included six males and four females, with two Hispanic individuals, seven Caucasians, two Asians and one multiracial person. Study-wide findings and limitations: An increase in the median number of SARS-CoV-2-reactive clonotypes from approximately 20 after infection to 35 to 40 after vaccination was observed, but the change was not found to be significant. Among the post-vaccine SARS-CoV-2-reactive clones in convalescent patients, a median 86.3% showed up only after vaccination, which suggests vaccine-specific priming. Of the vaccine-specific clones in convalescent patients, 304 of 307, or nearly all, reacted only to SARS-CoV-2 spike and did not cross-react with common cold coronaviruses. The study included relatively few convalescent patients and did not analyze early timepoints after natural infection.

Taken with the paper, the label for treatment or condition translates to: 10-day PBMC culture with coronavirus spike peptide pools or control peptides (ViraFEST assay). The study used the ViraFEST assay, which expanded antigen-specific T cells with peptide pools and then identified expanded clonotypes by TCR sequencing. The positive SARS-CoV-2 PCR tests of the convalescent patients were dated from March to December 2020, before the Alpha, Beta and Delta variants emerged in the United States. Each well held approximately 2 million PBMCs cultured in IMDM containing roughly 5% human AB serum and around 10 IU/ml IL-2, with 10 ug/ml peptide pools added. Half of the culture medium was replaced with fresh IL-2-containing medium on days 3 and 7. CD4+ T cells were isolated after around 9 days of culture through negative selection using the EasySep CD4+ T cell isolation kit. Ficoll-Paque Plus gradient centrifugation was used to isolate PBMCs from whole blood, and the isolated PBMCs were then either used fresh or cryopreserved at -140C. Culture conditions were generally each tested in triplicate wells.

Library preparation was by PCR. TCR sequencing of DNA from cultured CD4+ T cells used the Oncomine TCR Beta short-read assay at the Johns Hopkins FTIC core. The QIAamp micro DNA kit was used to extract genomic DNA from the cultured CD4+ T cells. Oncomine TCR Beta libraries made from cultured CD4+ T cells were pooled using unique dual indexes and sequenced on an Illumina iSeq 100. Under the source paper's analysis protocol: Non-productive sequences were removed, and CDR3s not starting with C, not ending with F or W, or shorter than 7 amino acids were discarded. The MANAFEST web application identified antigen-specific clonotypes by comparing peptide-stimulated wells against reference wells and other culture wells. Positive clones required FDR below 0.05, an odds ratio above 5, and productive frequency above 0.1% in at least two of three replicate wells. Clonotypes that were significantly expanded in both SARS-CoV-2 spike wells and at least one common cold coronavirus spike condition were defined as cross-reactive. Similarity between CDR3 sequences was evaluated in R version 3.6.1 using Levenshtein distances (stringdist) and unrooted phylogenetic trees (ape). TCRdb cleaned the public reads at Q25 with fastp, built clones with MiXCR and kept in-frame beta chains. A single entry per CDR3 protein holds the most common genes and DNA from its merged rows. TCRdb, not the authors, supplied the V and J calls. This sample holds around 20,000 distinct CDR3 sequences; 50% were observed only once. Approximately 7% of the sample comes from the top ten.

As to this clonotype: Its specific antigen is unknown. No base-level quality is on record; no much larger clone is a single base apart.

CDR1 SNHLY and CDR2 FYNNEI are derived from the germline V gene. Trimming takes 10 bases from V and 3 bases from J, and the germline ends sit 21 bases apart. The CDR3 goes from the cysteine to the phenylalanine over 15 residues. The kept DNA is CDR3 alone, 45 bases in frame from the first base. The chain employs TRBV2 and TRBJ1-1; TRBD1 is a possible D gene, resting on 5 matching bases. The sequenced sample was CD4+ T cells from blood, cultured in vitro. The receptor's source is a human donor who had recovered from COVID-19. CDR3 loop: CATSGQGAWDTEAFF. The nucleotide sequence reads TGTGCCACCTCGGGGCAGGGCGCCTGGGACACTGAAGCTTTCTTT.